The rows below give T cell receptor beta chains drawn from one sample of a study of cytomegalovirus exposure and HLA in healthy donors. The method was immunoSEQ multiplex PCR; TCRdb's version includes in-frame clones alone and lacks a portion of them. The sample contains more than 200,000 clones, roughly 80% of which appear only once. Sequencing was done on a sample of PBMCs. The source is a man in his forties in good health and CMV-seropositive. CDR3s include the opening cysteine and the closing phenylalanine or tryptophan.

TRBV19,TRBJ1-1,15,CASSSYTSGNTEAFF
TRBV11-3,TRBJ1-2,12,CASSQRDYGYTF
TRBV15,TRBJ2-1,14,CATSEGVGLWEQFF
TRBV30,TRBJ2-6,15,CAWSTGVTGANVLTF
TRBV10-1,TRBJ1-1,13,CASSGQSAREAFF
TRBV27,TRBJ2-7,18,CASSLSSTSGTNSYEQYF
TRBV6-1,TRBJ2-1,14,CASSTGERTNEQFF
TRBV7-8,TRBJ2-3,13,CASSFRQVGAQYF
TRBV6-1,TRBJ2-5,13,CASRTGGRETQYF
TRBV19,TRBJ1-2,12,CASKDGIYGYTF
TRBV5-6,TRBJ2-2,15,CASSIWTDGAGELFF
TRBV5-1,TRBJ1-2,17,CASSYSDRAGGKNGYTF
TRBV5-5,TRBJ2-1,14,CASSRWTEGDEQFF
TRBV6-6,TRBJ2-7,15,CASSNQGLVGLEQYF
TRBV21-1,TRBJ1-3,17,CASSSRQGHLSGNTIYF
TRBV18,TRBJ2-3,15,CASSSGLAATDTQYF
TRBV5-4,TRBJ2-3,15,CASSFRTSGTDTQYF
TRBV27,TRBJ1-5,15,CASSSTGGRNQPQHF
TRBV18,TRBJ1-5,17,CASSPSTISQGLQPQHF
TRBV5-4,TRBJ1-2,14,CASSLTDANYGYTF
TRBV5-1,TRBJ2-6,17,CASRMGQAFSGANVLTF
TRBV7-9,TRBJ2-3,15,CASSTAGRSTDTQYF
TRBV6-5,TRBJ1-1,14,CASSYSYRNTEAFF
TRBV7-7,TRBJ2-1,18,CASSLADGAPSSYNEQFF
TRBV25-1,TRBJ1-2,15,CASRATGGPMYGYTF
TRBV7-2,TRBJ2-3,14,CASSLAALTDTQYF
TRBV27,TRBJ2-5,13,CATKSREGETQYF
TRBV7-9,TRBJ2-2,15,CASSLEREYTGELFF
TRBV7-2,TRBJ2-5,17,CASSLTQLAGAFGAQYF
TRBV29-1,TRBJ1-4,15,CSGGGGPDPNEKLFF
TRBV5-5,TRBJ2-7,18,CASSLGPGVTGQSYEQYF
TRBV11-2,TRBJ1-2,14,CASSPDRRTLGYTF
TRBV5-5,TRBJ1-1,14,CASSAGRRSTEAFF
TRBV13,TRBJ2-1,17,CASSFGLGTSLINEQFF
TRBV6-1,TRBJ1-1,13,CASVQGARTEAFF